A single sample gave rise to the 14 T cell receptor beta chains below, sequenced in a study of blood T cell repertoires in COVID-19. Data came from immunoSEQ multiplex PCR; TCRdb stores just in-frame clones and leaves some out. The table lists about 270,000 clones, about 87% of them singletons. The sequenced sample consisted of peripheral blood. Every receptor here comes from a woman between 45 and 65 years old with acute or convalescent COVID-19.

The genes are TRBV5-8 and TRBJ2-3; a possible D gene is TRBD2 (5 bases). CDR1 is SGHTS, CDR2 YDEGEE, per germline. V lost 0 bases and J 4 bases, leaving 6 bases between the germline ends. This CDR3 is 13 amino acids long. CDR3 protein: CASSLAGSDTQYF. Here the CDR3 DNA reads TGTGCCAGCAGCTTGGCGGGGTCAGATACGCAGTATTTT.

V gene TRBV6-5 combines with J gene TRBJ2-7, with D tentatively TRBD2 (6 bases). CDR3 length: 14 residues. The V end was cut by 8 bases, the J end by 2 bases, with 16 bases between. CDR1 and CDR2 (germline): MNHEY, SVGAGI. The CDR3 sequence: CASGWEAGTYEQYF. The CDR3 DNA reads TGTGCCAGCGGGTGGGAGGCGGGGACCTACGAGCAGTACTTC.

The chain couples TRBV7-6 to TRBJ2-7; TRBD1 is a possible D gene (6 bases). The CDR3 sequence is 15 residues long. V was trimmed by 5 bases and J by 7 bases, leaving 21 bases between them. The germline gives CDR1 SGHVS, CDR2 FNYEAQ. The CDR3 nucleotides are TGTGCCAGCAGCCTATCCGGGACAACCCTAAGGGAGCAGTACTTC. It translates to CASSLSGTTLREQYF.

This chain uses TRBV11-2 with TRBJ2-2, with TRBD2 identical over 7 bases. From germline, CDR1 is SGHAT and CDR2 FQNNGV. The trim removed 3 bases at V and 5 bases at J, leaving 12 bases unmatched. CDR3 size: 17 residues. CDR3 residues: CASSFSPRDSGTGELFF. CDR3 in DNA: TGTGCCAGCAGCTTTAGCCCCCGAGATAGCGGGACCGGGGAGCTGTTTTTT.

CDR3: CSASHYEQYF. CDR3 bases: TGCAGTGCTAGCCACTACGAGCAGTACTTC. The chain is built from TRBV20-1 and TRBJ2-7, with unresolved D. There are 10 residues in the CDR3. V was cut by 3 bases and J by 3 bases, with 3 bases left in between. Germline V gives CDR1 DFQATT, CDR2 SNEGSKA (reference sequence).

V and J are TRBV4-3 and TRBJ2-7, with D tentatively TRBD2 (7 bases). Trimming took 0 bases from V and 6 from J, leaving 15 bases between them. There are 15 residues in the CDR3. Per the germline V gene, CDR1 is LGHNA and CDR2 is YSLEER. The CDR3 DNA follows: TGCGCCAGCAGCCAAGAATGGGGGGGCGCCTTCGAGCAGTACTTC. This encodes CASSQEWGGAFEQYF.

The genes are TRBV28 and TRBJ1-1; TRBD1 aligns across 8 bases. This CDR3 spans 16 amino acids. Per the germline V gene, CDR1 is MDHEN and CDR2 is SYDVKM. The trim removed 5 bases at V and 4 bases at J, leaving 12 bases unmatched. The DNA for the CDR3 is TGTGCCAGCAGTGCGACAGCAGGGGGCTCGGGCACTGAAGCTTTCTTT. This translates into CASSATAGGSGTEAFF.

This chain connects TRBV6-2 or TRBV6-3 to TRBJ1-1; possibly TRBD1 for D (5 bases). V lost 2 bases, J lost 0 bases, and 19 bases lay in between. The germline CDR1 and CDR2 sequences are MNHEY and SVGEGT. The CDR3 runs 18 residues. The CDR3 region is CASSYPNFPTGMNTEAFF. CDR3 coding DNA: TGTGCCAGCAGTTACCCGAACTTTCCTACAGGCATGAACACTGAAGCTTTCTTT.

The J gene is TRBJ2-1, the V gene TRBV27; 7 positions match TRBD2. The germline gives CDR1 MNHEY, CDR2 SMNVEV (reference sequence). Losses at the gene ends were 2 bases for V and 6 bases for J; bases not matched to a gene: 7. This CDR3 has 15 residues. Written as DNA, the CDR3 is TGTGCCAGCAGTTTAAGGCGGGGGTTGGGCAATGAGCAGTTCTTC. Encoded protein: CASSLRRGLGNEQFF.

This clone was counted once. The V gene is TRBV29-1, the J gene TRBJ1-1; a possible D gene is TRBD1 (5 bases). V was pared by 2 bases and J by 0 bases, with 13 bases between. The CDR3 loop spans 15 amino acids. In germline, CDR1 is SQVTM, CDR2 ANQGSEA. For the CDR3, the DNA is TGCAGCGTTGAACGGGGGGGATTCATGAACACTGAAGCTTTCTTT. Translated: CSVERGGFMNTEAFF.

The chain couples TRBV7-2 to TRBJ2-1; 10 bases match TRBD1. Losses at the gene ends were 5 bases for V and 2 bases for J; bases not matched to a gene: 6. This CDR3 region has 16 residues. The germline V gene encodes CDR1 SGHTA and CDR2 FQGNSA. As DNA, the CDR3 is TGTGCCAGCAGCCTGGACAGGGGGAGCACCTACAATGAGCAGTTCTTC. Amino acid sequence: CASSLDRGSTYNEQFF.

CDR3 nucleotide sequence: TGTGCCAGCAGTGGACAGGGCAATCAGCCCCAGCATTTT. It translates to CASSGQGNQPQHF. V and J are TRBV2 and TRBJ1-5, with a possible D match to TRBD1 (6 bases). The V end lost 4 bases, the J end lost 2 bases, and 6 bases lay between the germline ends. Germline V lookup: CDR1 SNHLY, CDR2 FYNNEI. CDR3 length: 13 residues.

The chain employs TRBV11-1 and TRBJ1-1, with D tentatively TRBD1 (5 bases). The CDR3 extends over 15 amino acids. Germline V gene data show CDR1 as SGHAT and CDR2 as FQDESV (reference sequence). V lost 2 bases to trimming and J lost 0 bases, with 10 bases between them. This CDR3 reads CASSLLGGMNTEAFF. CDR3 coding DNA: TGTGCCAGCAGCTTACTTGGGGGGATGAACACTGAAGCTTTCTTT.

J is TRBJ1-1 and V is TRBV24-1; 7 bases are a match to TRBD1. Germline CDR1 reads KGHDR; CDR2 reads SFDVKD. The CDR3 is 12 residues long. J gave up 11 bases and V 5 bases, and 7 bases lay outside the gene matches. CDR3 DNA sequence: TGTGCCACCAGTGCCCAGGGGGGTAGGGCTTTCTTT. As protein: CATSAQGGRAFF.